This T cell receptor (beta chain) originates from a study of shared clonotypes between healthy human individuals. Study-level findings and limits: A limitation of the genetic and exposure-history diversity represented arose from few donors. Generation probabilities were higher for clonotypes shared across all four sorted-subset donors than for unshared ones.

CD45RA-negative memory and CD45RA+ naive subsets were split from the CD4+ cells. Libraries were prepared by immunoSEQ multiplex PCR; TCRdb keeps only in-frame clonotypes and omits some of them. The sample includes 780,000 or so clones, roughly two thirds seen only once; the top ten take about 1.8%. CDR3 length: 13 residues. V gave up 7 bases and J gave up 5 bases, with 14 bases separating them. Germline CDR1 and CDR2: ENHRY and SYGVKD. A note on this clone: The antigen is undetermined.

The chain joins TRBV10-3 to TRBJ1-1; D remains unclear. The TCR comes from a woman aged 25 to 39 in good health. The sequencing sample was made of memory CD4+ T cells sorted from blood. Subset of the sample: CD45RA-negative fraction. CDR3 nucleotide sequence: TGTGCCATCAACGGACCCGGCCGGACTGAAGCTTTCTTT. Its translation is CAINGPGRTEAFF.